Below, 18 T cell receptor beta chains from the same sample are listed, as sequenced in a study of beta chain features in type 1 diabetes. The entirety of the isolated RNA underwent reverse transcription, so expressed TCRB transcripts were sequenced. Only in-frame clones appear in the TCRdb table, and some are missing; sequencing was by immunoSEQ multiplex PCR. The sample has about 360,000 clones; around 13% are singletons. Sequenced material: naive CD4+ T cells from blood. The source is a man between 18 and 35 years old in good health.

This clone showed up just a few times. The rearrangement joins TRBV6-6 to TRBJ1-2, with 11 bases fitting TRBD1. Per germline, CDR1 MNHNY and CDR2 SVGAGI (reference sequence). The CDR3 covers 16 residues. V was pared by 5 bases and J by 4 bases, with 9 bases of the junction left unmatched. CDR3 DNA sequence: TGTGCCAGCAGTCCTTCGACCGGGACAGGGGGCTATGGCTACACCTTC. It specifies CASSPSTGTGGYGYTF.

In its sample, this clone was seen a few times. The CDR3 DNA is TGTGCCAGCAGTTTCTCTCCCGGGACAGGGATATACAATGAGCAGTTCTTC. Protein sequence: CASSFSPGTGIYNEQFF. The rearrangement joins TRBV28 to TRBJ2-1; 9 nucleotides agree with TRBD1. Germline V CDR1 and CDR2: MDHEN, SYDVKM. The CDR3 is 17 amino acids. V lost 3 bases, J lost 4 bases, and 10 bases stayed unmatched.

The sample holds one count of this clone. The rearrangement uses TRBV7-3 and TRBJ2-6; weak D call: TRBD1 (6 bases). The CDR3 is 17 amino acids. The ends were cut back, 5 bases at V and 7 bases at J, with 21 bases in the middle. Germline CDR1 SGHTA, CDR2 FQGTGA. In DNA form, the CDR3 reads TGTGCCAGCAGCCCATATGGACAGCGCCATTCTGCCAACGTCCTGACTTTC. This codes for CASSPYGQRHSANVLTF.

The chain recombines TRBV10-3 with TRBJ2-7; 9 bases are a match to TRBD1. CDR3 length: 15 amino acids. The germline V gene encodes CDR1 ENHRY and CDR2 SYGVKD. V trimming: 3 bases; J trimming: 2 bases; junction bases outside the gene matches: 5. The CDR3: CAISDSGTGTYEQYF. CDR3 nucleotide sequence: TGTGCCATCAGTGATTCCGGGACAGGGACCTACGAGCAGTACTTC.

This clone was counted only a few times. V usage is TRBV19 and J usage is TRBJ1-5; 7 bases line up with TRBD1. From germline, CDR1 is LNHDA and CDR2 SQIVND (reference sequence). V was pared by 3 bases and J by 5 bases, with 7 bases of the junction left unmatched. The CDR3 runs 15 residues. The CDR3 DNA reads TGTGCCAGTAGTATTGGTGCCACAGGGGATCAGCCCCAGCATTTT. This encodes CASSIGATGDQPQHF.

The chain recombines TRBV15 with TRBJ1-2, with 8 nucleotides matching TRBD1. CDR1 is LNHNV and CDR2 is YYDKDF in the germline V gene (reference sequence). CDR3 length equals 13 residues. Trimming removed 3 bases from V and 5 bases from J; junction bases left unmatched: 2. Written as DNA, the CDR3 is TGTGCCACCAGCAGGGACAGGGCTTATGGCTACACCTTC. Protein product: CATSRDRAYGYTF.

J is TRBJ2-1 and V is TRBV11-2; D is perhaps TRBD1 (6 bases). CDR3 length equals 16 residues. Trimming took off 5 bases at V and 2 bases at J, with 16 bases between the two ends. Per the germline V gene, CDR1 is SGHAT and CDR2 is FQNNGV. In nucleotides, the CDR3 is TGTGCCAGCAGCCCGGAACGACAGGCTACCTACAATGAGCAGTTCTTC. Amino acids: CASSPERQATYNEQFF.

The J gene is TRBJ1-1, the V gene TRBV18, with 10 bases lining up with TRBD1. Germline V CDR1 and CDR2: KGHSH, LQKENI. Germline trimming cut 7 bases from V and 4 bases from J; bases unmatched to any gene: 12. The CDR3 has 16 residues. The DNA of the CDR3 is TGTGCCAGCTTCACCGGGACAGGGGTCGTTTTCACTGAAGCTTTCTTT. Translated, it gives CASFTGTGVVFTEAFF.

This clone was found once. The rearrangement uses TRBV7-3 and TRBJ2-3, with TRBD1 matching over 7 bases. Germline values: CDR1 SGHTA, CDR2 FQGTGA. The CDR3 totals 16 residues. Trimming cost V 2 bases and J 0 bases; bases outside gene matches: 5. The CDR3 loop is CASSLLPGGSTDTQYF. In DNA, the CDR3 is TGTGCCAGCAGCTTATTGCCAGGGGGTAGCACAGATACGCAGTATTTT.

This clone was counted only a few times. This sequence joins TRBV18 and TRBJ2-1; 12 bases align to TRBD2. The CDR3 runs 14 residues. Trimming took 6 bases from V and 3 from J; bases not matched to a gene: 0. Germline assignment: CDR1 KGHSH and CDR2 LQKENI. This CDR3 is CASSTSGGYNEQFF. The CDR3 nucleotides are TGTGCCAGCTCGACTAGCGGGGGCTACAATGAGCAGTTCTTC.

This clone was seen a handful of times. The chain links TRBV5-1 to TRBJ2-6; D is unresolved. Germline values: CDR1 SGHRS, CDR2 YFSETQ. CDR3 length: 13 residues. The germline V and J ends were trimmed by 7 bases and 0 bases, with 5 bases remaining between them. CDR3 DNA: TGCGCCAGCTTTAACTCTGGGGCCAACGTCCTGACTTTC. Amino acid sequence: CASFNSGANVLTF.

With respect to this clone: This same CDR3 is encoded by further DNA sequences in the sample. The chain has TRBV9 and TRBJ2-1; 11 bases align to TRBD2. V shed 1 base, J shed 6 bases, and the junction held 3 bases outside the gene matches. CDR1 SGDLS and CDR2 YYNGEE come from the germline V gene. This CDR3 is built from 15 residues. This CDR3 is CASSVLAGGLNEQFF. CDR3 DNA sequence: TGTGCCAGCAGCGTACTAGCGGGAGGCCTCAATGAGCAGTTCTTC.

This clone came up a few times. The rearrangement links TRBV30 to TRBJ1-1; weak D call: TRBD1 (5 bases). Germline CDR1 is GTSNPN and CDR2 is SVGIG (reference sequence). CDR3 length: 15 amino acids. V was cut by 2 bases and J by 6 bases, with 19 bases left in between. This CDR3 is CAWSRRALTGAEAFF. The CDR3 bases are TGTGCCTGGAGTCGGAGGGCCCTCACGGGGGCTGAAGCTTTCTTT.

This clone has a handful of counts. The chain has TRBV2 and TRBJ1-1; the D gene is possibly TRBD1 (6 bases). This CDR3 has 13 amino acids. Germline-derived CDR1 and CDR2 are SNHLY and FYNNEI. V was cut by 1 base and J by 10 bases, with 13 bases left in between. The CDR3 DNA reads TGTGCCAGCAGTGAAGACAGGGTACGACGAGCTTTCTTT. Translated, it gives CASSEDRVRRAFF.

This clone was found a few times. This chain links TRBV18 with TRBJ2-5; D perhaps matches TRBD1 (6 bases). The CDR3 is made up of 14 amino acids. Trimming cost V 2 bases and J 4 bases, with 11 bases left between them. CDR1 KGHSH and CDR2 LQKENI come from the germline V gene. In nucleotides, the CDR3 is TGTGCCAGCTCACCAGGAGGCAGGGGAGAGACCCAGTACTTC. Translating gives CASSPGGRGETQYF. Variable domain in full (rest from reference TRBV18 and TRBJ2-5): NAGVMQNPRHLVRRRGQEARLRCSPMKGHSHVYWYRQLPEEGLKFMVYLQKENIIDESGMPKERFSAEFPKEGPSILRIQQVVRGDSAAYFCASSPGGRGETQYFGPGTRLLVL.

This CDR3 is CASSSTDLRQGRNSPLHF. CDR3 nucleotide sequence: TGTGCCAGCAGCTCAACCGACCTAAGACAGGGGCGAAATTCACCCCTCCACTTT. The chain uses TRBV7-9 and TRBJ1-6; 8 bases fit TRBD1. The CDR3 consists of 18 residues. The germline gives CDR1 SEHNR, CDR2 FQNEAQ (reference sequence). With V trimmed by 4 bases and J by 7 bases, 15 bases remained unmatched.

CDR3 in DNA: TGTGCTAGTGGTTTGGTAAGCGGGACGTTCACAGATACGCAGTATTTT. Residues: CASGLVSGTFTDTQYF. This sequence joins TRBV12-5 and TRBJ2-3; 7 bases are shared with TRBD2. With V trimmed by 0 bases and J by 2 bases, 5 bases remained unmatched. The germline gives CDR1 LGHNT, CDR2 FRNRAP. The CDR3 has 16 amino acids. The whole variable domain, filled in from reference TRBV12-5 and TRBJ2-3, reads DARVTQTPRHKVTEMGQEVTMRCQPILGHNTVFWYRQTMMQGLELLAYFRNRAPLDDSGMPKDRFSAEMPDATLATLKIQPSEPRDSAVYFCASGLVSGTFTDTQYFGPGTRLTVL.

The chain recombines TRBV5-1 with TRBJ2-5; D gene unclear. The germline CDR1 and CDR2 sequences are SGHRS and YFSETQ. The CDR3 runs to 13 residues. With 2 bases removed from V and 3 bases from J, the gap between germline ends came to 8 bases. The CDR3 loop is CASSFHSKETQYF. CDR3 bases: TGCGCCAGCAGCTTTCACAGTAAAGAGACCCAGTACTTC.